Here is one T cell receptor (beta chain) with its context. It lacks a known antigen. Per-base qualities were not stored, and no clone one base away is much larger. The data derive from a study of T cell responses to AZD1222 COVID-19 vaccine (dated by TCRdb to 2020 to 2023). About the study as a whole: TCR sequencing covered over 230 trial participants: 207 given two doses of AZD1222 and around 26 given two doses of MenACWY control vaccine. Trial participants were enrolled by age into subgroups of 18-55, 56-69 and 70-plus years, and 148, 28 and 57 TCR-sequenced participants, respectively, were included in these subgroups. On the study overall, not on this receptor specifically: Most participants were white British and females outnumbered males, and the authors suggested that clonal diversity may have been underestimated. Because no day 14 peak-response samples were available, the repertoires could be characterized only after the peak T cell response. The 56-69-year group was small, and its depth increase did not reach significance, likely because of low power. Conclusions about previously exposed vaccinees are limited, since just five or six AZD1222 recipients were seropositive for SARS-CoV-2 at baseline. After two AZD1222 doses, both the breadth and the depth of spike-specific TCRs were significantly higher than at day 0 and than in MenACWY recipients. Nearly half of unique spike-specific TCRs reportedly recognized epitopes outside regions mutated in the B.1.351 and B.1.1.7 variants. Vaccine-associated CD4 TCRs spanned the whole spike protein, with dominant responses in regions 160-218 and 743-854.

The CDR3 regions of human TCRbeta chains were analyzed by immunosequencing. The source study handled its data this way. TCRs in the repertoires were compared against a reference library of SARS-CoV-2-specific TCRs that had been generated with the MIRA antigen-specificity platform. Breadth was defined as the fraction of unique TCRs that were SARS-CoV-2-associated, and depth was defined as the fraction of total T cells that were SARS-CoV-2-associated. Using the MIRA data, each spike-specific TCR was assigned both to the spike region to which the TCR was reactive and to a CD4 or CD8 class. Log10-transformed breadth and depth values were compared by one-way ANOVA with Sidak's multiple comparisons tests. The immuneACCESS repertoire file appears here via TCRdb, limited to in-frame rearrangements. These files lack a portion of the clones; in checked studies, under half of the deficit traces to unresolved V genes, and the cause of the others is not known. D and trimming were read from the DNA, whereas the V and J calls and clone size are those reported in that table. A total of 150,000 to 200,000 clones appear in this sample, roughly nine tenths of them only once. The leading ten clones occupy roughly 4% of the sample.

CDR1 and CDR2 are read off the germline V gene as SNHLY and FYNNEI. The CDR3 goes from the cysteine to the phenylalanine over 13 residues. The entry retains the CDR3 DNA only, 39 bases that are in frame from base 1. V lost 6 bases and J lost 7 bases; the stretch between them is 13 bases long. The sample's time point label is to be understood as: about 28 days (+/-7) after the second vaccine dose. The treatment or condition label here, explained by the study, means: meningococcal conjugate vaccine given as trial control. Samples from vaccinated people were obtained from the UK trials COV001 and COV002, which included a single-blind randomized controlled phase 2/3 trial of AZD1222 (ChAdOx1 nCoV-19) in healthy adults. For TCRbeta chain sequencing, PBMC samples were collected from trial participants at day 0 and at day 28 after the second dose.

The chain links TRBV2 with TRBJ1-5, with the identity of the D gene unclear. Specimen: peripheral blood, collected 28 days after the second dose of the MenACWY control vaccine. The TCR originated in an adult who received the MenACWY meningococcal vaccine as a control. The nucleotide sequence is TGTGCCAGCAGCGCCCAAGCGAGGCAGCCCCAGCATTTT. The translation is CASSAQARQPQHF.